The present T cell receptor beta chain was sequenced within a study of T cell repertoires in cytomegalovirus infection. For the study at large: Carrying CMV and the relevant HLA type showed in public TCR beta signatures. General study points: Summed frequency of shared TCR beta families picked out CMV carriers who also had the relevant HLA.

TCRdb re-derived calls from the reads in MiXCR, one entry per CDR3 protein. Altogether hundreds of thousands of distinct CDR3 sequences are present, approximately 8.9% being singletons, with the ten largest covering more than 2.5%. The CDR3 has 15 amino acids. Germline values: CDR1 MDHEN, CDR2 SYDVKM. In regard to this clonotype: Its antigen is as yet unknown. One junction end does not reproduce the germline sequence, and a read error may be involved.

The receptor's source is a human donor in good health (CMV status not recorded). Some clones in this sample may be carry-over from other donors' samples. The chain is built from TRBV28 and TRBJ1-3; D is ambiguous. The sequenced sample was PBMCs. CDR3 nucleotide sequence: TGTGCCAGCAGTTTGTCGGCAGAGCTGGGAAGCACCATATATTTT. This encodes CASSLSAELGSTIYF.